Listed here are 20 T cell receptor beta chains from one sample, sequenced in a study of regulatory T cells in long-lasting Graves disease. Arm-PCR of CDR3 regions and iRepertoire HTBI primers were the basis on which TCR beta libraries were built. TCRdb re-derived calls from the multiplex PCR reads in MiXCR, one entry per CDR3 protein. The sample includes around 500,000 distinct CDR3 sequences, roughly 14% seen only once; the top ten take roughly 10%. Time point defined: newly diagnosed GD, antithyroid drugs for less than 3 months. Preparation of the TCR library used RNA extracted from PBMCs. These data were also reused for a study on T cells in Graves' hyperthyroidism and ophthalmopathy.

Sequencing used peripheral blood mononuclear cells (PBMCs), obtained at new diagnosis, from a patient treated with antithyroid drugs. These receptors came from a man aged 25 to 45 with Graves disease.

The genes are TRBV5-1 and TRBJ2-2; 8 nucleotides agree with TRBD1. CDR3 length: 17 amino acids. J lost 4 bases, V lost 1 base, and 9 bases had no gene match. Germline V lookup: CDR1 SGHRS, CDR2 YFSETQ. CDR3 sequence reads: CASSLTPGQGVTGELFF. The DNA of the CDR3 is TGCGCCAGCAGCTTGACCCCCGGACAGGGTGTCACCGGGGAGCTGTTTTTT.

This clonotype came up many times. CDR3 protein: CASSLTLSPVYNEQFF. The CDR3 DNA is TGTGCCAGCAGTTTGACGCTCTCTCCTGTTTACAATGAGCAGTTCTTC. This chain links TRBV12-3 or TRBV12-4 with TRBJ2-1; no clear D gene. V gave up 3 bases and J gave up 4 bases, with 16 bases separating them. The CDR3 has 16 residues.

This clonotype has a count of ten or more. The chain is built from TRBV7-9 and TRBJ2-1, with TRBD1 identical over 7 bases. This CDR3 has 14 amino acids. Germline CDR1 SEHNR, CDR2 FQNEAQ (reference sequence). V lost 4 bases and J lost 5; bases outside the gene matches: 5. CDR3 nucleotide sequence: TGTGCCAGCAGCTCTCGACAGGGCCACAATGAGCAGTTCTTC. Translated: CASSSRQGHNEQFF. Drawing the rest from reference TRBV7-9 and TRBJ2-1, the complete variable domain is DTGVSQNPRHKITKRGQNVTFRCDPISEHNRLYWYRQTLGQGPEFLTYFQNEAQLEKSRLLSDRFSAERPKGSFSTLEIQRTEQGDSAMYLCASSSRQGHNEQFFGPGTRLTVL.

As concerns this clonotype: This sequence is one base from a far larger clone and is likely a read error. CDR3 coding DNA: TGTGCCAGCAGCTTAAGCCCTGTCGATGCGCAGTATTTT. Translation: CASSLSPVDAQYF. This chain links TRBV11-1 with TRBJ2-1, with D unresolved. The J call may not be correct, given that the DNA end is closer to TRBJ2-3. CDR3 size: 13 residues. The germline CDR1 and CDR2 sequences are SGHAT and FQDESV (reference sequence).

This clonotype has just a few counts. This clone may be a read error of a much larger clone one base away. The chain recombines TRBV11-2 with TRBJ2-5; D may match TRBD1 or TRBD2 (5 bases each). The CDR3 consists of 15 residues. The germline CDR1 and CDR2 sequences are SGHAT and FQNNGV. Trimming removed 5 bases from V and 4 bases from J, with 17 bases in between. CDR3 region: CASSLGPLSGETQYF. CDR3 bases: TGTGCCAGCAGCCTGGGACCACTCTCGGGAGAGACCCAGTACTTC.

This clonotype was counted many times. The genes are TRBV27 and TRBJ2-7; D could derive from TRBD1 or TRBD2 (5 bases each). From germline, CDR1 is MNHEY and CDR2 SMNVEV (reference sequence). The CDR3 runs to 13 residues. With 4 bases removed from V and 6 bases from J, the gap between germline ends came to 13 bases. For the CDR3, the DNA is TGTGCCAGCAGTTATCCAGGGAGTGGCGAGCAGTACTTC. It codes for CASSYPGSGEQYF.

Written as DNA, the CDR3 is TGTGCCAGCAGCTTAGGATATCGGGGGGAGCAGTACTTC. It is translated as CASSLGYRGEQYF. The chain recombines TRBV7-2 with TRBJ2-7, with D possibly TRBD2 on 6 matching bases. There are 13 residues in the CDR3. Between the trimmed V and J ends, which lost 1 base and 7 bases, there was a span of 11 bases. Germline assignment: CDR1 SGHTA and CDR2 FQGNSA.

At least ten counts were recorded for this clonotype. The chain has TRBV2 and TRBJ1-2, with 7 bases lining up with TRBD1. This CDR3 comprises 15 residues. Germline trimming cut 6 bases from V and 8 bases from J; bases unmatched to any gene: 15. Germline V gives CDR1 SNHLY, CDR2 FYNNEI. CDR3 nucleotide sequence: TGTGCCAGCAGAGCTAGCGCGTCGACAGGGAACGGCTACACCTTC. Amino acid sequence: CASRASASTGNGYTF.

At least ten counts were recorded for this clonotype. The V call is TRBV2, the J call TRBJ1-2; a possible D gene is TRBD1 (5 bases). The germline V and J ends were trimmed by 10 bases and 2 bases, with 14 bases remaining between them. Germline V gene data show CDR1 as SNHLY and CDR2 as FYNNEI. CDR3 size: 13 residues. The CDR3 sequence is CAIRDHLNYGYTF. The CDR3 coding sequence is TGTGCCATCCGGGACCACCTGAACTATGGCTACACCTTC.

The V gene is TRBV29-1, the J gene TRBJ2-1; 10 nucleotides line up with TRBD1. This CDR3 contains 13 residues. The germline V gene encodes CDR1 SQVTM and CDR2 ANQGSEA. The V segment lost 6 bases and the J segment 8 bases; nucleotides outside the gene matches: 7. CDR3: CSVPRDRGDEQFF. The CDR3 DNA follows: TGCAGCGTCCCCCGGGACAGGGGTGATGAGCAGTTCTTC.

This clonotype occurred many times. The chain has TRBV14 and TRBJ2-1, with 11 bases fitting TRBD2. The CDR3 is 19 residues long. Germline V gene lookup returns CDR1 SGHDN and CDR2 FVKESK. V shed 2 bases, J shed 1 base, and the junction held 10 bases outside the gene matches. CDR3 DNA sequence: TGTGCCAGCAGCCAACGACTAGCGGGACGGGCGGGTTCCTACAATGAGCAGTTCTTC. It encodes CASSQRLAGRAGSYNEQFF.

At least ten counts were recorded for this clonotype. The V gene is TRBV20-1, the J gene TRBJ2-7, with 9 bases fitting TRBD1. The CDR3 length is 14 residues. Germline CDR1 is DFQATT and CDR2 is SNEGSKA (reference sequence). V was clipped by 6 bases and J by 3 bases; unmatched bases: 9. The CDR3 reads CSAFPGQGGYEQYF. In DNA, the CDR3 is TGCAGTGCCTTCCCGGGACAGGGTGGCTACGAGCAGTACTTC.

This clonotype was counted only a few times. V and J are TRBV18 and TRBJ2-7; 10 nucleotides agree with TRBD2. Germline CDR1 and CDR2: KGHSH and LQKENI. J lost 3 bases, V lost 3 bases, and 2 bases had no gene match. This CDR3 spans 14 amino acids. CDR3 nucleotides: TGTGCCAGCTCACCGGTAGCGGGAGGCTACGAGCAGTACTTC. Amino acids: CASSPVAGGYEQYF.

This clonotype was recorded many times. The CDR3 spells CASSFIADTGELFF. CDR3 coding DNA: TGTGCCAGCAGTTTTATCGCGGACACCGGGGAGCTGTTTTTT. The chain uses TRBV12-3 or TRBV12-4 and TRBJ2-2; no clear D gene. The CDR3 is 14 amino acids. V lost 3 bases and J 3 bases, leaving 8 bases between the germline ends.

This clonotype has at least ten counts. CDR3 in amino acids: CASSLIAGGRLDTQYF. The CDR3 DNA is TGTGCCAGCAGTCTTATAGCGGGAGGCCGGTTGGATACGCAGTATTTT. The gene calls are TRBV12-3 or TRBV12-4 and TRBJ2-3; TRBD2 matches 10 bases. This CDR3 is 16 amino acids long. After removal of 5 bases from V and 6 bases from J, the junction contained 11 bases not matched to a gene.

Regarding this clonotype: Given a much more abundant clone one base away, this may be a read error. The chain recombines TRBV20-1 with TRBJ1-5; D not certain. The V end was cut by 6 bases, the J end by 3 bases, with 12 bases between. Germline CDR1 is DFQATT and CDR2 is SNEGSKA (reference sequence). The CDR3 has 13 residues. The CDR3 loop reads CSADAGLNQPQHF. DNA of the CDR3: TGCAGTGCCGATGCAGGTCTCAATCAGCCCCAGCATTTT.

This chain joins TRBV27 and TRBJ2-6; D gene ambiguous. V lost 2 bases and J 2 bases, leaving 13 bases between the germline ends. CDR1 is MNHEY, CDR2 SMNVEV, per germline (reference sequence). The CDR3 totals 17 residues. The CDR3 sequence is CASSLKERIAGANVLTF. The CDR3 bases are TGTGCCAGCAGTTTAAAGGAGAGGATAGCTGGGGCCAACGTCCTGACTTTC. The whole variable domain, filled in from reference TRBV27 and TRBJ2-6, reads EAQVTQNPRYLITVTGKKLTVTCSQNMNHEYMSWYRQDPGLGLRQIYYSMNVEVTDKGDVPEGYKVSRKEKRNFPLILESPSPNQTSLYFCASSLKERIAGANVLTFGAGSRLTVL.

This clonotype was recorded at least ten times. This sequence joins TRBV24-1 and TRBJ2-3; D is unclear. CDR3 length: 13 amino acids. Germline V CDR1 and CDR2: KGHDR, SFDVKD. V was cut by 5 bases and J by 2 bases, with 7 bases left in between. In DNA form, the CDR3 reads TGTGCCACCAGTGGCGGCTACACAGATACGCAGTATTTT. Translation gives CATSGGYTDTQYF.

In this sample, this clonotype turned up many times. The chain recombines TRBV30 with TRBJ2-2, with TRBD2 as a possible D gene (7 bases). V lost 2 bases and J 5 bases, leaving 18 bases between the germline ends. CDR1 GTSNPN and CDR2 SVGIG come from the germline V gene (reference sequence). This CDR3 has 16 amino acids. CDR3 bases: TGTGCCTGGAGTCCCCGGGGGAGGGGGAGGACCGGGGAGCTGTTTTTT. Protein product: CAWSPRGRGRTGELFF.

V gene TRBV12-5 combines with J gene TRBJ2-1; 13 bases map to TRBD2. Germline V gene lookup returns CDR1 LGHNT and CDR2 FRNRAP. The CDR3 is 15 amino acids. The V gene end was trimmed by 6 bases and the J gene end by 6 bases; junction bases not matched to a gene: 5. Here the CDR3 DNA reads TGTGCTAGTGGCCGGGGACTAGCGGGATGCAATGAGCAGTTCTTC. Amino acid sequence: CASGRGLAGCNEQFF.